The clone carrying this T cell receptor (beta chain) showed up just once. Its target is not known. These data are taken from a study of early stage breast cancer tumors. Looking at the study overall: Of some 16 invasive breast tumors, more than ten were hormone receptor-positive, HER2-negative.

Measured with immunoSEQ multiplex PCR; TCRdb has only the in-frame clones, and not every one. The sample yields some 41,000 clones, 70% to 80% seen once. Regarding the study as a whole: Tumors had about 2.5-fold higher T cell density and higher clonality than adjacent normal breast tissue.

This TCR derives from a person aged 45 to 59 with breast cancer. The material sequenced was blood.

The CDR3 sequence: CASSSRGGSELFF. In DNA form, the CDR3 reads TGTGCCAGCAGTTCCAGAGGGGGCTCGGAACTGTTTTTT. V is TRBV6-5 and J is TRBJ1-4; 7 bases are shared with TRBD1. Germline V gene sequence: CDR1 MNHEY, CDR2 SVGAGI. Germline trimming cut 4 bases from V and 12 bases from J; bases unmatched to any gene: 8. CDR3 size: 13 residues.